The 28 T cell receptor beta chains listed next were all sequenced from one sample in a study of blood T cell repertoires in COVID-19. Using immunoSEQ multiplex PCR, the repertoire was profiled, and TCRdb retains in-frame clones only, with some absent. The sample includes 350,000 to 550,000 clones, about 89% seen only once; the top ten take roughly 4.3%. The material sequenced was peripheral blood. Receptors were obtained from a woman younger than 45 with acute or convalescent COVID-19.

The DNA of the CDR3 is TGTGCCAGCATAACAGGGGGCAAGCCCCAGCATTTT. Translation: CASITGGKPQHF. This sequence joins TRBV28 and TRBJ1-5; TRBD1 matches at 9 bases. With 7 bases clipped from V and 8 bases from J, the junction kept 3 bases outside the gene matches. The CDR3 is 12 residues long. Germline V gene data show CDR1 as MDHEN and CDR2 as SYDVKM.

This clone was detected once. J is TRBJ2-3 and V is TRBV7-2; no clear D gene. The CDR3 contains 13 residues. V lost 5 bases and J 6 bases, leaving 12 bases between the germline ends. Looked up from germline, CDR1 is SGHTA and CDR2 is FQGNSA. CDR3 DNA: TGTGCCAGCAGCAAAGTCCTAACGGATACGCAGTATTTT. Amino acids: CASSKVLTDTQYF.

Details on this clone: The sample holds other DNA sequences that translate to the same CDR3. This chain connects TRBV5-1 to TRBJ1-1; 7 positions match TRBD1. With 0 bases clipped from V and 2 bases from J, the junction kept 1 base outside the gene matches. Germline loops: CDR1 SGHRS, CDR2 YFSETQ. This CDR3 has 14 amino acids. CDR3 bases: TGCGCCAGCAGCTTGGACAGGGGAAACACTGAAGCTTTCTTT. As protein: CASSLDRGNTEAFF.

The chain carries TRBV5-4 and TRBJ2-1, with 10 bases identical to TRBD2. Trimming at V came to 5 bases and at J to 7 bases, leaving 9 bases not matched to a gene. Germline V gene sequence: CDR1 SGHNT, CDR2 YYREEE (reference sequence). This CDR3 has 15 amino acids. CDR3 in DNA: TGTGCCAGCAGTCATCTAGCGGGGGTGTTGAATGAGCAGTTCTTC. Encoded protein: CASSHLAGVLNEQFF.

V gene TRBV10-3 combines with J gene TRBJ1-1; no firm D call. The CDR3 sequence is 15 residues long. Germline V gives CDR1 ENHRY, CDR2 SYGVKD. V shed 2 bases and J shed 0 bases, with 10 bases lying between them. The CDR3 sequence: CAISETVYMNTEAFF. The CDR3 nucleotides are TGTGCCATCAGTGAGACAGTTTATATGAACACTGAAGCTTTCTTT.

A few counts support this clone. This chain connects TRBV2 to TRBJ1-5; D gene unclear. V was shortened by 2 bases and J by 7 bases, with 15 bases between the two germline ends. CDR1 and CDR2 from the germline V gene are SNHLY and FYNNEI. The length of the CDR3 is 15 residues. The CDR3 reads CASSESGNLGQPQHF. The CDR3 nucleotides read TGTGCCAGCAGTGAATCGGGGAATTTAGGCCAGCCCCAGCATTTT.

The chain has TRBV30 and TRBJ1-5; TRBD1 is a possible D gene (5 bases). The CDR3 contains 12 residues. Trimming took 5 bases from V and 7 from J, leaving 12 bases between them. Germline-derived CDR1 and CDR2 are GTSNPN and SVGIG (reference sequence). DNA for the CDR3: TGTGCCTGGGGTCGGGGGGAACAGCCCCAGCATTTT. Its translation: CAWGRGEQPQHF.

The chain has TRBV3-1 (or the pseudogene TRBV3-2) and TRBJ2-3; D possibly corresponds to TRBD2 (6 bases). The CDR3 sequence is 16 residues long. The germline V gene encodes CDR1 LGHDT and CDR2 YNNKEL (reference sequence). The V gene lost 6 bases and the J gene lost 1 base, with 17 bases spanning the gap. Here the CDR3 reads CASSPLSSGGTDTQYF. The CDR3 DNA is TGTGCCAGCAGTCCTTTGAGTAGCGGCGGCACAGATACGCAGTATTTT.

This clone came up many times. The chain combines TRBV5-6 with TRBJ2-2; D remains unclear. The CDR3 sequence is 13 residues long. V lost 6 bases and J lost 1, with 7 bases in between. Per the germline V gene, CDR1 is SGHDT and CDR2 is YYEEEE. The CDR3 protein is CASMYLNTGELFF. The CDR3 coding sequence is TGTGCCAGCATGTATCTGAACACCGGGGAGCTGTTTTTT.

The V gene is TRBV3-1 (or the pseudogene TRBV3-2), the J gene TRBJ2-2, with D possibly matching TRBD2 (5 bases). CDR3 length equals 15 residues. Per germline, CDR1 LGHDT and CDR2 YNNKEL (reference sequence). V dropped 3 bases and J dropped 6 bases, with 14 bases sitting between them. CDR3 region: CASSHPTRLAGELFF. Here the CDR3 DNA reads TGTGCCAGCAGCCACCCCACTAGGCTCGCCGGGGAGCTGTTTTTT.

Here the CDR3 reads CATRGGGGSADTQYF. The CDR3, as DNA: TGTGCCACCAGGGGCGGCGGGGGGTCGGCAGATACGCAGTATTTT. This sequence joins TRBV24-1 and TRBJ2-3; 8 nucleotides match TRBD2. This CDR3 spans 15 amino acids. The trim removed 7 bases at V and 4 bases at J, leaving 9 bases unmatched. Germline lookup yields CDR1 KGHDR and CDR2 SFDVKD.

The chain is built from TRBV5-5 and TRBJ2-3, with TRBD1 as a possible D gene (6 bases). V gave up 2 bases and J gave up 0 bases, with 10 bases separating them. CDR1 is SGHKS, CDR2 YYEKEE, per germline (reference sequence). This CDR3 is built from 15 residues. The CDR3 nucleotides are TGTGCCAGCAGCTTTGGACAGTCTAGCACAGATACGCAGTATTTT. Protein: CASSFGQSSTDTQYF.

The V gene is TRBV12-3 or TRBV12-4, the J gene TRBJ1-2, with a possible D match to TRBD1 (5 bases). Trimming removed 7 bases at V and 6 bases at J, with 15 bases between. The CDR3 is 13 residues long. The CDR3: CASTRTRGNGYTF. CDR3 bases: TGTGCCAGCACTCGAACTCGGGGGAATGGCTACACCTTC.

This rearrangement joins TRBV6-5 to TRBJ1-3; 7 bases are a match to TRBD1. V trimming: 4 bases; J trimming: 0 bases; junction bases outside the gene matches: 3. The CDR3 consists of 15 residues. Germline loops: CDR1 MNHEY, CDR2 SVGAGI. CDR3 sequence (DNA): TGTGCCAGCAGTTTTGCAGGGGGCTCTGGAAACACCATATATTTT. Its translation is CASSFAGGSGNTIYF.

This clone came up a few times. The chain employs TRBV18 and TRBJ1-5; 8 positions agree with TRBD1. The V gene end was trimmed by 6 bases and the J gene end by 5 bases; junction bases not matched to a gene: 9. Germline loops: CDR1 KGHSH, CDR2 LQKENI. The CDR3 is 15 residues long. The CDR3 region is CASSLGQGADQPQHF. In DNA, the CDR3 is TGTGCCAGCTCCCTCGGACAGGGAGCAGATCAGCCCCAGCATTTT. The full variable domain, in which reference TRBV18 and TRBJ1-5 provide the parts outside the CDR3, is NAGVMQNPRHLVRRRGQEARLRCSPMKGHSHVYWYRQLPEEGLKFMVYLQKENIIDESGMPKERFSAEFPKEGPSILRIQQVVRGDSAAYFCASSLGQGADQPQHFGDGTRLSIL.

The CDR3 nucleotides read TGCGCCAGCAGTCCTAAATTTACGGGGGGCTACAATGAGCAGTTCTTC. This gives the protein CASSPKFTGGYNEQFF. This sequence joins TRBV23-1 and TRBJ2-1; TRBD2 matches at 7 bases. TRBV23-1 falls under the ORF class, with uncertain function. The CDR3 runs to 16 residues. V lost 4 bases and J lost 3; bases outside the gene matches: 9.

The rearrangement joins TRBV4-1 to TRBJ1-5; D not resolved. The CDR3 contains 15 residues. Germline V gives CDR1 MGHRA, CDR2 YSYEKL. Between the trimmed V and J ends, which lost 2 bases and 2 bases, there was a span of 10 bases. The CDR3 is CASSQQPQGNQPQHF. CDR3 nucleotide sequence: TGCGCCAGCAGCCAACAACCCCAGGGCAATCAGCCCCAGCATTTT.

CDR3 protein: CASSDHPRVGSNQPQHF. For the CDR3, the DNA is TGTGCCAGCAGTGACCACCCGCGGGTTGGTAGCAATCAGCCCCAGCATTTT. The rearrangement links TRBV25-1 to TRBJ1-5, with D unresolved. Trimming removed 3 bases at V and 0 bases at J, with 15 bases between. The V gene's germline CDR1 is MGHDK and CDR2 SYGVNS. The CDR3 consists of 17 residues. Based on the CDR3 plus reference TRBV25-1 and TRBJ1-5, the full variable domain is EADIYQTPRYLVIGTGKKITLECSQTMGHDKMYWYQQDPGMELHLIHYSYGVNSTEKGDLSSESTVSRIRTEHFPLTLESARPSHTSQYLCASSDHPRVGSNQPQHFGDGTRLSIL.

The CDR3, as DNA: TGTGCCAGCAGTCCCCCGGGCGGGGGATACTACACTGAAGCTTTCTTT. As protein: CASSPPGGGYYTEAFF. This chain connects TRBV6-2 or TRBV6-3 to TRBJ1-1; a possible D gene is TRBD1 (5 bases). CDR3 size: 16 residues. Germline V gives CDR1 MNHEY, CDR2 SVGEGT. V was clipped by 5 bases and J by 3 bases, with 19 bases between them.

The chain joins TRBV7-9 to TRBJ2-3; 11 nucleotides match TRBD2. CDR1 SEHNR and CDR2 FQNEAQ come from the germline V gene (reference sequence). The CDR3 sequence is 15 residues long. The V gene end was trimmed by 4 bases and the J gene end by 3 bases; junction bases not matched to a gene: 3. The CDR3 here is CASSWSSGGTDTQYF. The CDR3 nucleotides read TGTGCCAGCAGCTGGTCTAGCGGGGGGACAGATACGCAGTATTTT.

V gene TRBV6-6 combines with J gene TRBJ1-5, with D possibly matching TRBD1 (5 bases). CDR3 size: 15 residues. V dropped 2 bases and J dropped 8 bases, with 16 bases sitting between them. Germline CDR1 and CDR2: MNHNY and SVGAGI (reference sequence). The CDR3 bases are TGTGCCAGCAGTTACGCTGACATAAAAGGGGAGCCCCAGCATTTT. This sequence encodes CASSYADIKGEPQHF.

The rearrangement links TRBV24-1 to TRBJ2-2; D remains unclear. The CDR3 contains 15 residues. Trimming pared 8 bases from V and 1 base from J, leaving 13 bases between. From germline, CDR1 is KGHDR and CDR2 SFDVKD. The CDR3 loop is CATTMGSLNTGELFF. In DNA, the CDR3 is TGTGCCACCACTATGGGCAGCCTGAACACCGGGGAGCTGTTTTTT.

V gene TRBV4-1 combines with J gene TRBJ1-4; D is uncertain. With 2 bases removed from V and 7 bases from J, the gap between germline ends came to 8 bases. Per germline, CDR1 MGHRA and CDR2 YSYEKL. The CDR3 totals 13 residues. The CDR3 is CASSQLTSEKLFF. The CDR3 DNA follows: TGCGCCAGCAGCCAACTGACTTCTGAAAAACTGTTTTTT.

Concerning this clone: Distinct nucleotide sequences in the sample also encode this CDR3. This rearrangement joins TRBV28 to TRBJ2-3; the D gene is possibly TRBD2 (7 bases). This CDR3 spans 15 amino acids. Germline loops: CDR1 MDHEN, CDR2 SYDVKM. With 3 bases removed from V and 0 bases from J, the gap between germline ends came to 10 bases. The CDR3 region is CASSLGGASTDTQYF. CDR3 bases: TGTGCCAGCAGTTTGGGGGGGGCGAGCACAGATACGCAGTATTTT.

This chain links TRBV9 with TRBJ2-3, with D possibly TRBD2 on 5 matching bases. Deletions cut 3 bases from V and 3 bases from J, with 20 bases between. The CDR3 is 17 amino acids. Germline V CDR1 and CDR2: SGDLS, YYNGEE. CDR3 amino acids: CASSGSRTPHWTDTQYF. The CDR3 coding sequence is TGTGCCAGCAGCGGATCCCGGACTCCACATTGGACAGATACGCAGTATTTT. Supplemented by reference TRBV9 and TRBJ2-3, the full variable domain reads DSGVTQTPKHLITATGQRVTLRCSPRSGDLSVYWYQQSLDQGLQFLIQYYNGEERAKGNILERFSAQQFPDLHSELNLSSLELGDSALYFCASSGSRTPHWTDTQYFGPGTRLTVL.

The gene calls are TRBV6-5 and TRBJ2-2; 10 nucleotides line up with TRBD2. J gave up 5 bases and V 6 bases, and 6 bases lay outside the gene matches. CDR3 length equals 15 residues. CDR1 and CDR2 from the germline V gene are MNHEY and SVGAGI. The chain's CDR3 is CASRPLAGDTGELFF. The CDR3 nucleotides read TGTGCCAGCAGACCCCTAGCGGGGGATACCGGGGAGCTGTTTTTT.

The chain links TRBV5-1 to TRBJ2-1; 15 bases fit TRBD2. Germline CDR1 is SGHRS and CDR2 is YFSETQ. J was trimmed by 15 bases and V by 4 bases; bases with no gene match: 11. There are 15 residues in the CDR3. The CDR3 nucleotides read TGCGCCAGCAGCGGCGGGACTAGCGGGGGGATGGTTCTGTTCTTC. This translates into CASSGGTSGGMVLFF. The full variable domain, in which reference TRBV5-1 and TRBJ2-1 provide the parts outside the CDR3, is KAGVTQTPRYLIKTRGQQVTLSCSPISGHRSVSWYQQTPGQGLQFLFEYFSETQRNKGNFPGRFSGRQFSNSRSEMNVSTLELGDSALYLCASSGGTSGGMVLFFGPGTRLTVL.

This chain uses TRBV7-9 with TRBJ2-3; TRBD1 agrees at 11 bases. The germline V gene encodes CDR1 SEHNR and CDR2 FQNEAQ (reference sequence). There are 15 residues in the CDR3. The ends lost 6 bases at V and 4 bases at J; junction bases unmatched: 6. The CDR3 DNA reads TGTGCCAGCAGGGTGGGACAGGGGGTATCAGATACGCAGTATTTT. The encoded protein is CASRVGQGVSDTQYF.